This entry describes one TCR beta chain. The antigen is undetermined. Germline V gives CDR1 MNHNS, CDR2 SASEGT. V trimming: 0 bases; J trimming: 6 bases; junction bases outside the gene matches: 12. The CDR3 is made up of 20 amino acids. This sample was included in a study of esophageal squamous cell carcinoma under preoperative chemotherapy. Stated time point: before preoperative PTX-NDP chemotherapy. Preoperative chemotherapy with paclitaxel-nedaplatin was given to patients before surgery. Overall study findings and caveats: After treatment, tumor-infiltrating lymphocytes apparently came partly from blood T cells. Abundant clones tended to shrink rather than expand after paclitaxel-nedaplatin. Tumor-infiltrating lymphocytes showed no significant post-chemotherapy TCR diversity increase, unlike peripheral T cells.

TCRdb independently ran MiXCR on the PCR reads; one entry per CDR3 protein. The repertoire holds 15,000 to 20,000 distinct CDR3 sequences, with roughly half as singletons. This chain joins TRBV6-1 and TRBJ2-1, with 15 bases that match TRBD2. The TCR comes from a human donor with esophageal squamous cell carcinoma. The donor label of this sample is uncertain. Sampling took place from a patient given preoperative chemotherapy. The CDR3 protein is CASSEARTSGRVGKGNEQFF. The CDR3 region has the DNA TGTGCCAGCAGTGAAGCGCGGACTAGCGGGAGGGTTGGTAAGGGCAATGAGCAGTTCTTC.